One and the same sample provided the 22 T cell receptor beta chains below, sequenced in a study of CD8+CD57+ T cells in acquired aplastic anemia. The template for TCR beta VDJ and CDR3 sequence profiling was genomic DNA. One entry per CDR3 protein results from TCRdb running MiXCR on the reads. The repertoire holds about 64,000 distinct CDR3 sequences, with roughly 58% as singletons. The source material was sorted CD4+, CD8+, or CD8+CD57+ T cells (not recorded which) from PBMCs. The receptor set was obtained from a human donor in good health, serving as a control.

The chain combines TRBV19 with TRBJ2-5; 11 bases align to TRBD1. V gave up 8 bases and J gave up 5 bases; unmatched junction bases: 7. Germline CDR1 and CDR2: LNHDA and SQIVND (reference sequence). This CDR3 contains 14 residues. CDR3 nucleotides: TGTGCCAGTGCTCCGGGACAGGGGGGCGAGACCCAGTACTTC. Its translation: CASAPGQGGETQYF.

The chain links TRBV20-1 to TRBJ1-1; unclear D gene. Germline V gene data show CDR1 as DFQATT and CDR2 as SNEGSKA (reference sequence). CDR3 length equals 13 residues. Trimming removed 2 bases at V and 0 bases at J, with 7 bases between. The CDR3 region is CSARRRMNTEAFF. The CDR3 DNA reads TGCAGTGCTAGAAGGAGGATGAACACTGAAGCTTTCTTT.

Relative to its sample, this clonotype is medium-sized. V usage is TRBV25-1 and J usage is TRBJ2-3; 9 nucleotides align to TRBD2. The CDR3 covers 16 residues. V trimming: 5 bases; J trimming: 5 bases; junction bases outside the gene matches: 11. CDR1 MGHDK and CDR2 SYGVNS come from the germline V gene. CDR3 DNA: TGTGCCAGCAGTCTGGGCGGGAGGGCCAGCGGAGATACGCAGTATTTT. Its translation: CASSLGGRASGDTQYF. Supplemented by reference TRBV25-1 and TRBJ2-3, the full variable domain reads EADIYQTPRYLVIGTGKKITLECSQTMGHDKMYWYQQDPGMELHLIHYSYGVNSTEKGDLSSESTVSRIRTEHFPLTLESARPSHTSQYLCASSLGGRASGDTQYFGPGTRLTVL.

The rearrangement links TRBV25-1 to TRBJ1-6, with D possibly matching TRBD1 (5 bases). From germline, CDR1 is MGHDK and CDR2 SYGVNS. The CDR3 covers 16 residues. V shed 8 bases and J shed 0 bases, with 14 bases lying between them. The CDR3 protein is CASGGADSSYNSPLHF. The CDR3 DNA reads as TGTGCCAGCGGTGGGGCCGACAGCTCCTATAATTCACCCCTCCACTTT.

This chain links TRBV18 with TRBJ2-3; TRBD1 might be the D (6 bases). The CDR3 length is 14 residues. V was shortened by 3 bases and J by 14 bases, with 21 bases between the two germline ends. Germline assignment: CDR1 KGHSH and CDR2 LQKENI. The CDR3 DNA reads as TGTGCCAGCTCACCTCCGGGACACCTCACGGTCCCGTATTTT. The encoded protein is CASSPPGHLTVPYF. Full variable domain (missing parts from reference TRBV18 and TRBJ2-3): NAGVMQNPRHLVRRRGQEARLRCSPMKGHSHVYWYRQLPEEGLKFMVYLQKENIIDESGMPKERFSAEFPKEGPSILRIQQVVRGDSAAYFCASSPPGHLTVPYFGPGTRLTVL.

The chain couples TRBV7-9 to TRBJ2-7; 9 nucleotides align to TRBD2. The CDR3 sequence is 14 residues long. Germline assignment: CDR1 SEHNR and CDR2 FQNEAQ (reference sequence). J was trimmed by 2 bases and V by 5 bases; bases with no gene match: 4. CDR3 loop: CASSPGLAPYEQYF. For the CDR3, the DNA is TGTGCCAGCAGCCCGGGACTAGCCCCCTACGAGCAGTACTTC. Full variable domain (remainder filled in from reference TRBV7-9 and TRBJ2-7): DTGVSQNPRHKITKRGQNVTFRCDPISEHNRLYWYRQTLGQGPEFLTYFQNEAQLEKSRLLSDRFSAERPKGSFSTLEIQRTEQGDSAMYLCASSPGLAPYEQYFGPGTRLTVT.

CDR3 sequence (DNA): TGTGCCACCAGCAGAGACTCTGCTAGGCACACCTTC. Residues: CATSRDSARHTF. The chain uses TRBV15 and TRBJ1-2, with D unclear. Between the trimmed V and J ends, which lost 0 bases and 12 bases, there was a span of 11 bases. Germline V gene data show CDR1 as LNHNV and CDR2 as YYDKDF (reference sequence). The CDR3 covers 12 residues.

J is TRBJ1-1 and V is TRBV29-1; D not certain. The CDR3 consists of 12 residues. With 7 bases removed from V and 1 base from J, the gap between germline ends came to 10 bases. CDR1 and CDR2 (germline): SQVTM, ANQGSEA. CDR3: CSGAESNTEAFF. DNA for the CDR3: TGCAGCGGAGCGGAATCGAACACTGAAGCTTTCTTT.

The CDR3 region has the DNA TGTGCCAGCAGCTTGAGGGACAGGCCCGGCTACACCTTC. Translating it yields CASSLRDRPGYTF. The rearrangement links TRBV7-2 to TRBJ1-2; 8 bases agree with TRBD1. CDR3 length: 13 amino acids. CDR1 is SGHTA and CDR2 is FQGNSA in the germline V gene. J was trimmed by 8 bases and V by 3 bases; bases with no gene match: 5.

The chain combines TRBV7-6 with TRBJ2-5; 7 positions agree with TRBD2. Germline V gene data show CDR1 as SGHVS and CDR2 as FNYEAQ. The CDR3 loop spans 16 amino acids. V lost 1 base to trimming and J lost 2 bases; unmatched junction nucleotides: 7. The DNA for the CDR3 is TGTGCCAGCAGCTTAGTCTCCGGGGGGATACAAGAGACCCAGTACTTC. Protein product: CASSLVSGGIQETQYF.

This clonotype showed up just once. This chain links TRBV7-3 with TRBJ2-5; TRBD2 agrees at 7 bases. Germline trimming cut 3 bases from V and 2 bases from J; bases unmatched to any gene: 3. This CDR3 comprises 14 residues. Looked up from germline, CDR1 is SGHTA and CDR2 is FQGTGA. The CDR3 bases are TGTGCCAGCAGCTTTGCGGGAGTTCAAGAGACCCAGTACTTC. Its translation: CASSFAGVQETQYF.

Remarks on this clonotype: One end of the junction varies from germline; a read error may be responsible. The gene calls are TRBV6-1 and TRBJ1-2, with D perhaps matching TRBD1 (5 bases). This CDR3 has 10 amino acids. The germline CDR1 and CDR2 sequences are MNHNS and SASEGT. The CDR3 DNA reads as TGTGCCAGCAGCAGGGACGGTGCTGCCTTC. Translated: CASSRDGAAF.

This clonotype was detected once. The chain carries TRBV19 and TRBJ2-1; 8 nucleotides line up with TRBD1. J was trimmed by 5 bases and V by 5 bases; bases with no gene match: 11. CDR3 size: 16 residues. Germline-derived CDR1 and CDR2 are LNHDA and SQIVND (reference sequence). The CDR3 is CASSHQVRGPDNEQFF. The CDR3 DNA follows: TGTGCCAGTAGTCATCAGGTCAGGGGGCCTGACAATGAGCAGTTCTTC.

This clonotype rates as medium-sized. The chain employs TRBV7-2 and TRBJ2-7, with 16 bases aligning to TRBD2. Germline CDR1 is SGHTA and CDR2 is FQGNSA. Trimming at V came to 6 bases and at J to 10 bases, leaving 6 bases not matched to a gene. The CDR3 is 14 amino acids. CDR3 in amino acids: CASRPGLAGGGQYF. The CDR3, as DNA: TGTGCCAGCAGGCCGGGACTAGCGGGAGGGGGACAGTACTTC. Full variable domain (missing parts from reference TRBV7-2 and TRBJ2-7): GAGVSQSPSNKVTEKGKDVELRCDPISGHTALYWYRQSLGQGLEFLIYFQGNSAPDKSGLPSDRFSAERTGGSVSTLTIQRTQQEDSAVYLCASRPGLAGGGQYFGPGTRLTVT.

The CDR3 DNA follows: TGTGCCAGCAGTTTAGTGGACAGGGGTTCCGAGCAGTACTTC. It codes for CASSLVDRGSEQYF. The chain uses TRBV28 and TRBJ2-7; 9 bases are shared with TRBD1. The CDR3 runs 14 residues. In germline, CDR1 is MDHEN, CDR2 SYDVKM. J lost 6 bases, V lost 2 bases, and 5 bases had no gene match.

The chain has TRBV2 and TRBJ1-2; D may be TRBD1 (5 bases). V was clipped by 7 bases and J by 4 bases, with 19 bases between them. The germline V gene has CDR1 SNHLY and CDR2 FYNNEI. The CDR3 sequence is 15 residues long. CDR3 sequence reads: CASKGLAGGSYGYTF. The CDR3, as DNA: TGTGCCAGCAAGGGACTAGCGGGAGGTTCCTATGGCTACACCTTC.

This chain connects TRBV4-1 to TRBJ2-7; 8 positions match TRBD2. With 4 bases clipped from V and 2 bases from J, the junction kept 7 bases outside the gene matches. Germline V lookup: CDR1 MGHRA, CDR2 YSYEKL. This CDR3 comprises 15 residues. CDR3 DNA: TGCGCCAGCAGCCGCCCACTAGCGGTCGCCTACGAGCAGTACTTC. The encoded protein is CASSRPLAVAYEQYF.

In its sample, this clonotype was seen once. The chain employs TRBV10-2 and TRBJ2-2; the match to TRBD1 covers 7 bases. Germline-derived CDR1 and CDR2 are WSHSY and SAAADI. The CDR3 consists of 14 residues. With V trimmed by 4 bases and J by 4 bases, 3 bases remained unmatched. CDR3 sequence: CASSGQGFTGELFF. CDR3 coding DNA: TGCGCCAGCAGTGGACAGGGCTTCACCGGGGAGCTGTTTTTT.

This clonotype was detected a few times. The CDR3 sequence is CATSRGQGGEAFF. CDR3 coding DNA: TGTGCCACCAGCAGAGGACAGGGAGGGGAAGCTTTCTTT. V gene TRBV15 combines with J gene TRBJ1-1; 7 bases agree with TRBD1. Losses at the gene ends were 1 base for V and 8 bases for J; bases not matched to a gene: 4. This CDR3 contains 13 residues. CDR1 LNHNV and CDR2 YYDKDF come from the germline V gene (reference sequence).

The V gene is TRBV19, the J gene TRBJ2-7; 9 bases are a match to TRBD2. V trimming: 9 bases; J trimming: 5 bases; junction bases outside the gene matches: 8. There are 13 residues in the CDR3. Germline V gene sequence: CDR1 LNHDA, CDR2 SQIVND (reference sequence). DNA for the CDR3: TGTGCCAGCAATAGCGGGAGTACCCACGAGCAGTACTTC. It yields the protein CASNSGSTHEQYF.

The chain joins TRBV24-1 to TRBJ1-4; no clear D. The V and J ends lost 4 bases and 7 bases respectively, with 12 bases between them. The germline CDR1 and CDR2 sequences are KGHDR and SFDVKD. The length of the CDR3 is 14 residues. This CDR3 reads CATSDPGVVEKLFF. CDR3 in DNA: TGTGCCACCAGTGACCCCGGGGTGGTTGAAAAACTGTTTTTT.

V is TRBV7-8 and J is TRBJ2-7; 7 bases map to TRBD2. The junction had 5 bases not matched to a gene; V was cut back by 6 bases and J by 6 bases. The CDR3 loop spans 12 amino acids. Germline V gene sequence: CDR1 SGHVS, CDR2 FQNEAQ. The CDR3 coding sequence is TGTGCCAGCAGTCCTATAGCGGGCGAGCAGTACTTC. This translates into CASSPIAGEQYF.